One and the same sample provided the 14 T cell receptor beta chains below, sequenced in a study of OX40 agonist ivuxolimab in advanced cancers. Data came from immunoSEQ multiplex PCR; TCRdb stores just in-frame clones and leaves some out. The table has tens of thousands of clones, 85% to 90% seen once; the top ten hold around 15%. This sample comprised CD4+ or CD8+ T cells sorted from blood, obtained in a trial of the OX40 agonist ivuxolimab. Source of these receptors: an adult with an advanced solid tumor such as melanoma, head and neck, liver or kidney cancer.

In this sample, this clone turned up a few times. CDR3 nucleotide sequence: TGTGCCAGCAGCGGGGGACTAGCGGGGCGCGAGCAGTACTTC. Translation: CASSGGLAGREQYF. The chain recombines TRBV5-4 with TRBJ2-7; 13 nucleotides agree with TRBD2. Germline CDR1 reads SGHNT; CDR2 reads YYREEE (reference sequence). Trimming removed 4 bases from V and 6 bases from J; junction bases left unmatched: 4. The CDR3 length is 14 residues.

This rearrangement joins TRBV28 to TRBJ2-3; 11 nucleotides agree with TRBD2. Trimming removed 5 bases from V and 6 bases from J; junction bases left unmatched: 16. This CDR3 comprises 18 residues. Germline CDR1 MDHEN, CDR2 SYDVKM. The CDR3 DNA reads TGTGCCAGCAGTAAGCCCGAAACTAGCGGGAGAGAAAAGGATACGCAGTATTTT. This codes for CASSKPETSGREKDTQYF.

This clone was observed a handful of times. The V gene is TRBV11-2, the J gene TRBJ1-1; perhaps TRBD1 as D (5 bases). The V end lost 7 bases, the J end lost 5 bases, and 14 bases lay between the germline ends. The CDR3 totals 13 residues. Germline V gene sequence: CDR1 SGHAT, CDR2 FQNNGV. CDR3 nucleotide sequence: TGTGCCAGCACAATCGCAGGGTTTACTGAAGCTTTCTTT. This codes for CASTIAGFTEAFF.

A single count supports this clone. The chain has TRBV15 and TRBJ2-7, with D uncertain. Germline V gene data show CDR1 as LNHNV and CDR2 as YYDKDF (reference sequence). The CDR3 runs to 11 residues. V was clipped by 3 bases and J by 4 bases, with 4 bases between them. CDR3 sequence: CATSSGYEQYF. The CDR3 DNA follows: TGTGCCACCAGCAGCGGTTACGAGCAGTACTTC.

The V gene is TRBV19, the J gene TRBJ2-7; D is uncertain. V was pared by 3 bases and J by 1 base, with 7 bases between. The germline gives CDR1 LNHDA, CDR2 SQIVND (reference sequence). The CDR3 runs 13 residues. CDR3 DNA: TGTGCCAGTAGTATTTGGCATTCCTACGAGCAGTACTTC. It translates to CASSIWHSYEQYF.

The chain combines TRBV2 with TRBJ1-2; no definite D call. V was shortened by 8 bases and J by 6 bases, with 10 bases between the two germline ends. Per germline, CDR1 SNHLY and CDR2 FYNNEI. The CDR3 loop spans 11 amino acids. In DNA, the CDR3 is TGTGCCAGCTTAAGGAGCCATGGCTACACCTTC. It yields the protein CASLRSHGYTF.

This rearrangement joins TRBV9 to TRBJ2-7, with D possibly called TRBD1 or TRBD2 (5 bases each). CDR3 length: 14 residues. Germline V gene sequence: CDR1 SGDLS, CDR2 YYNGEE. The ends were cut back, 5 bases at V and 2 bases at J, with 14 bases in the middle. The CDR3 loop is CASSETRDPYEQYF. CDR3 sequence (DNA): TGTGCCAGCAGTGAAACCAGGGACCCCTACGAGCAGTACTTC.

V and J are TRBV11-2 and TRBJ1-1; D is uncertain. The CDR3 has 18 amino acids. Trimming left V 4 bases short and J 2 bases short, with 23 bases between. Germline CDR1 is SGHAT and CDR2 is FQNNGV. The DNA of the CDR3 is TGTGCCAGCAGCTCCGCCACCCTTGGGTCTAGGAAAAACACTGAAGCTTTCTTT. It encodes CASSSATLGSRKNTEAFF. The full variable domain, rest sourced from reference TRBV11-2 and TRBJ1-1, is EAGVAQSPRYKIIEKRQSVAFWCNPISGHATLYWYQQILGQGPKLLIQFQNNGVVDDSQLPKDRFSAERLKGVDSTLKIQPAKLEDSAVYLCASSSATLGSRKNTEAFFGQGTRLTVV.

The V and J genes are TRBV11-2 and TRBJ2-3; 8 bases map to TRBD2. Germline V lookup: CDR1 SGHAT, CDR2 FQNNGV. This CDR3 contains 17 residues. Trimming took 5 bases from V and 0 from J; bases not matched to a gene: 10. CDR3 amino acids: CASSPGVSGTSTDTQYF. Written as DNA, the CDR3 is TGTGCCAGCAGCCCTGGTGTTAGCGGGACTAGCACAGATACGCAGTATTTT.

The chain couples TRBV11-2 to TRBJ2-1; unclear D gene. Germline CDR1 reads SGHAT; CDR2 reads FQNNGV. The CDR3 has 12 residues. Trimming stripped 0 bases from V and 8 bases from J, with 5 bases between. CDR3 DNA sequence: TGTGCCAGCAGCTTAGATGGGTATGAGCAGTTCTTC. Residues: CASSLDGYEQFF. Based on the CDR3 plus reference TRBV11-2 and TRBJ2-1, the full variable domain is EAGVAQSPRYKIIEKRQSVAFWCNPISGHATLYWYQQILGQGPKLLIQFQNNGVVDDSQLPKDRFSAERLKGVDSTLKIQPAKLEDSAVYLCASSLDGYEQFFGPGTRLTVL.

V gene TRBV7-9 combines with J gene TRBJ2-7; D remains ambiguous. CDR1 and CDR2 (germline): SEHNR, FQNEAQ (reference sequence). This CDR3 has 12 amino acids. V was cut by 5 bases and J by 0 bases, with 5 bases left in between. CDR3 bases: TGTGCCAGCAGCCTGAGCTCCTACGAGCAGTACTTC. Translating gives CASSLSSYEQYF.

This chain connects TRBV5-1 to TRBJ2-1; tentatively, D is TRBD1 or TRBD2 (6 bases each). Germline assignment: CDR1 SGHRS and CDR2 YFSETQ. The ends were cut back, 4 bases at V and 0 bases at J, with 14 bases in the middle. The CDR3 has 16 residues. CDR3 amino acids: CASSLEGHISYNEQFF. CDR3 DNA sequence: TGCGCCAGCAGCCTGGAGGGACATATCTCCTACAATGAGCAGTTCTTC.

This clone was detected many times. This sample also contains other DNA sequences that code for the same CDR3. The chain couples TRBV4-1 to TRBJ2-5; D is unclear. Germline V gene sequence: CDR1 MGHRA, CDR2 YSYEKL. Trimming cost V 1 base and J 4 bases, with 7 bases left between them. The CDR3 has 13 amino acids. CDR3 nucleotides: TGCGCCAGCAGCCAAGGAGGCATAGAGACCCAGTACTTC. It specifies CASSQGGIETQYF.

The J gene is TRBJ2-5, the V gene TRBV9; the D gene could be TRBD1 or TRBD2 (5 bases each). Looked up from germline, CDR1 is SGDLS and CDR2 is YYNGEE. The V and J ends lost 0 bases and 5 bases respectively, with 14 bases between them. The CDR3 covers 15 residues. CDR3 region: CASSVDGGSGETQYF. DNA for the CDR3: TGTGCCAGCAGCGTAGATGGGGGAAGCGGCGAGACCCAGTACTTC.